Described below is a single TCR beta chain sequence and its context. The antigen is undetermined. One end of the junction does not line up with germline, which may come from a read error. The data are from a study of T cells after yellow fever vaccination. About the research overall: Each low-cell-number fraction was prepared by means of SMART-Seq v4 Ultra Low Input.

Using its own MiXCR run on the 5' RACE reads, TCRdb lists one record per CDR3 protein. The data show hundreds of thousands of distinct CDR3 sequences, about 8.7% seen once. The CDR3 covers 17 residues. Germline lookup yields CDR1 MGHRA and CDR2 YSYEKL. Study-level points and caveats: The secondary response showed a weaker magnitude and a faster peak, day 5 versus 15. Contamination of FACS-sorted repertoires by abundant clonotypes from the bulk population could occur.

The sequenced sample was PBMCs, obtained on the day of the first yellow fever vaccination. This sequence originates from a man younger than 30 who received the YFV17D yellow fever vaccine. The V gene is TRBV4-1, the J gene TRBJ2-2; D is uncertain. CDR3 in DNA: TGCGCCAGCAACCAAGGGCCAGTTACAGTTACCACCGGGGAGCTGTTTTTT. Translated, it gives CASNQGPVTVTTGELFF.